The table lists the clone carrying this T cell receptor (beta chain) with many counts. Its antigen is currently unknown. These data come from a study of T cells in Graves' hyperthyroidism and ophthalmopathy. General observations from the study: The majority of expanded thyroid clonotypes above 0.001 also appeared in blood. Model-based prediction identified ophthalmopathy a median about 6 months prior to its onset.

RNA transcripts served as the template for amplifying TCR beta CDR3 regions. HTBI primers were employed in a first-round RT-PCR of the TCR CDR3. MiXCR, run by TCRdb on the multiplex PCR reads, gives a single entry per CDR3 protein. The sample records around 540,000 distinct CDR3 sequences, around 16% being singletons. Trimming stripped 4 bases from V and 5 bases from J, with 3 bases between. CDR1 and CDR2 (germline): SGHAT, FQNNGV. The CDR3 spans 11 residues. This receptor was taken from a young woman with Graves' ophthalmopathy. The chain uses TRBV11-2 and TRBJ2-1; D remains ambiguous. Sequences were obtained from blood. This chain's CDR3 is CASSWDNEQFF. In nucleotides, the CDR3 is TGTGCCAGCAGCTGGGACAATGAGCAGTTCTTC.